These 22 T cell receptor beta chains share one sample of origin, sequenced in a study of T cells after yellow fever vaccination. TCRdb redid the calling of the 5' RACE reads with MiXCR, one entry per CDR3 protein. The sample gives 60,000 to 85,000 distinct CDR3 sequences, approximately 6.1% of which show up once; 37% is in the top ten. This sample comprised CD8+ T cells sorted from PBMCs, obtained about 41 days after the first yellow fever vaccination. Receptor source: a man aged 18-30 years who received the YFV17D yellow fever vaccine.

This clonotype was observed a few times. The rearrangement links TRBV5-4 to TRBJ2-5, with D possibly called TRBD1 or TRBD2 (6 bases each). This CDR3 has 15 amino acids. V lost 0 bases, J lost 0 bases, and 9 bases lay in between. Germline CDR1 is SGHNT and CDR2 is YYREEE (reference sequence). The CDR3 here is CASSLGGGNQETQYF. In DNA form, the CDR3 reads TGTGCCAGCAGCTTGGGAGGGGGGAACCAAGAGACCCAGTACTTC.

The chain recombines TRBV6-1 with TRBJ1-1, with a tentative D call TRBD1 (6 bases). Germline V CDR1 and CDR2: MNHNS, SASEGT. Between the trimmed V and J ends, which lost 6 bases and 7 bases, there was a span of 15 bases. The CDR3 consists of 13 residues. The CDR3 DNA is TGTGCCAGCAGGTCCAGGGTCAGGGGTGAAGCTTTCTTT. It codes for CASRSRVRGEAFF.

This clonotype was seen repeatedly, ten times or more. The CDR3 DNA sequence: TGTGCCAGCAGCCCGGCGGCGGGGCGCTCCTACGAGCAGTACTTC. Amino acid sequence: CASSPAAGRSYEQYF. This chain joins TRBV11-2 and TRBJ2-7; maybe TRBD2 (6 bases). The V gene lost 5 bases and the J gene lost 0 bases, with 14 bases spanning the gap. This CDR3 has 15 amino acids. The V gene's germline CDR1 is SGHAT and CDR2 FQNNGV.

Many counts were recorded for this clonotype. The chain employs TRBV6-5 and TRBJ2-5; D possibly corresponds to TRBD2 (7 bases). V lost 4 bases, J lost 4 bases, and 19 bases lay in between. Germline V gene lookup returns CDR1 MNHEY and CDR2 SVGAGI. This CDR3 is 16 amino acids long. The CDR3 DNA reads as TGTGCCAGCAGTTCCTTGGGGGGGCCCGTAGGAGAGACCCAGTACTTC. Protein: CASSSLGGPVGETQYF.

This clonotype was found a few times. The gene calls are TRBV5-6 and TRBJ2-1; TRBD2 aligns across 10 bases. The CDR3 runs to 18 residues. The germline CDR1 and CDR2 sequences are SGHDT and YYEEEE. The V segment lost 0 bases and the J segment 9 bases; nucleotides outside the gene matches: 15. The CDR3 nucleotides read TGTGCCAGCAGCTTGGAAGGGCGCCCAGCGGGGGGGGGAGGTGAGCAGTTCTTC. The encoded protein is CASSLEGRPAGGGGEQFF.

This clonotype has ten or more counts. The chain is built from TRBV2 and TRBJ2-5, with D unclear. This CDR3 has 8 amino acids. Germline V gene sequence: CDR1 SNHLY, CDR2 FYNNEI. V lost 10 bases, J lost 9 bases, and 6 bases lay in between. CDR3 DNA: TGTGCCAACGGGCCCCAGTACTTC. As protein: CANGPQYF.

This clonotype was observed at least ten times. This chain joins TRBV6-5 and TRBJ1-4; no clear D. The CDR3 consists of 14 residues. Germline CDR1 is MNHEY and CDR2 is SVGAGI. Trimming removed 4 bases at V and 0 bases at J, with 6 bases between. CDR3 sequence: CASSSVATNEKLFF. The DNA of the CDR3 is TGTGCCAGCAGTTCCGTCGCAACTAATGAAAAACTGTTTTTT.

The V gene is TRBV6-2 or TRBV6-3, the J gene TRBJ2-5; D may be TRBD2 (6 bases). The CDR3 loop spans 15 amino acids. Germline V gene data show CDR1 as MNHEY and CDR2 as SVGEGT. V lost 2 bases to trimming and J lost 2 bases, with 12 bases between them. Here the CDR3 reads CASSYRGLTQETQYF. Written as DNA, the CDR3 is TGTGCCAGCAGTTACCGGGGACTGACACAAGAGACCCAGTACTTC.

A few counts support this clonotype. The gene calls are TRBV7-6 and TRBJ1-2, with 10 nucleotides matching TRBD1. This CDR3 has 17 amino acids. CDR1 and CDR2 (germline): SGHVS, FNYEAQ. Trimming cost V 0 bases and J 4 bases; bases outside gene matches: 8. The CDR3 here is CASSLAQDGQGGYGYTF. The CDR3 DNA follows: TGTGCCAGCAGCTTAGCGCAGGACGGACAGGGGGGCTATGGCTACACCTTC. Filled out from reference TRBV7-6 and TRBJ1-2, the complete variable domain reads GAGVSQSPRYKVTKRGQDVALRCDPISGHVSLYWYRQALGQGPEFLTYFNYEAQQDKSGLPNDRFSAERPEGSISTLTIQRTEQRDSAMYRCASSLAQDGQGGYGYTFGSGTRLTVV.

The table lists this clonotype with many counts. J is TRBJ2-1 and V is TRBV6-6; no clear D gene. The CDR3 loop spans 11 amino acids. CDR1 is MNHNY, CDR2 SVGAGI, per germline (reference sequence). Between the trimmed V and J ends, which lost 7 bases and 13 bases, there was a span of 14 bases. The CDR3 loop reads CASNYLRVQFF. The CDR3 bases are TGTGCCAGCAACTATCTCCGAGTACAGTTCTTC.

This clonotype is deemed medium-sized. This sequence joins TRBV6-2 or TRBV6-3 and TRBJ2-7; 11 bases are shared with TRBD1. J gave up 3 bases and V 0 bases, and 1 base lay outside the gene matches. CDR1 MNHEY and CDR2 SVGEGT come from the germline V gene. The CDR3 is 15 residues long. This CDR3 reads CASSYSGTGGYEQYV. CDR3 DNA sequence: TGTGCCAGCAGTTACTCCGGGACAGGGGGCTACGAGCAGTACGTC.

This clonotype has more than one count but fewer than ten. The gene calls are TRBV27 and TRBJ1-2, with 10 bases identical to TRBD1. V shed 5 bases, J shed 7 bases, and the junction held 7 bases outside the gene matches. This CDR3 spans 14 amino acids. CDR1 and CDR2 (germline): MNHEY, SMNVEV (reference sequence). CDR3 in DNA: TGTGCCAGCAGTCACAGACAGGGGGCGGGTGGCTACACCTTC. Its translation: CASSHRQGAGGYTF.

V usage is TRBV29-1 and J usage is TRBJ1-2; 11 bases fit TRBD1. This CDR3 region has 14 residues. CDR1 is SQVTM, CDR2 ANQGSEA, per germline. The V and J ends lost 6 bases and 6 bases, in that order; junction bases with no gene match: 9. The CDR3 DNA reads TGCAGCGTAGGTTTGGACAGGGGGCTCGATGGCTACACCTTC. Its protein product is CSVGLDRGLDGYTF.

At least ten counts were recorded for this clonotype. This rearrangement joins TRBV12-3 or TRBV12-4 to TRBJ1-1, with a possible D match to TRBD1 (6 bases). The CDR3 contains 15 residues. The V and J ends lost 6 bases and 1 base respectively, with 15 bases between them. CDR3 protein: CASSLPGAQNTEAFF. The CDR3 coding sequence is TGTGCCAGCAGCTTACCGGGGGCTCAGAACACTGAAGCTTTCTTT.

This clonotype was seen a few times. J is TRBJ1-2 and V is TRBV7-9; D not certain. Trimming took off 5 bases at V and 4 bases at J, with 14 bases between the two ends. The V gene's germline CDR1 is SEHNR and CDR2 FQNEAQ (reference sequence). This CDR3 comprises 14 residues. CDR3 residues: CASSPQTALYGYTF. Written as DNA, the CDR3 is TGTGCCAGCAGCCCACAGACGGCACTCTATGGCTACACCTTC.

This clonotype was detected many times. The J gene is TRBJ2-5, the V gene TRBV7-2; maybe TRBD1 (6 bases). The CDR3 length is 13 residues. V gave up 8 bases and J gave up 5 bases, with 15 bases separating them. Germline CDR1 is SGHTA and CDR2 is FQGNSA. The CDR3 region has the DNA TGTGCCAGCGGACAGCCCCCGGCGGAGACCCAGTACTTC. This translates into CASGQPPAETQYF.

This clonotype was seen only a few times. The rearrangement links TRBV20-1 to TRBJ2-3, with 7 bases lining up with TRBD2. CDR1 DFQATT and CDR2 SNEGSKA come from the germline V gene (reference sequence). The J segment lost 2 bases and the V segment lost 4 bases, leaving 12 bases of the junction unmatched. This CDR3 region has 16 residues. The CDR3 DNA reads TGCAGTGCTAAGCGGGGCTGGGATGATATCACAGATACGCAGTATTTT. It encodes CSAKRGWDDITDTQYF.

The chain recombines TRBV18 with TRBJ2-7; the D gene is possibly TRBD2 (5 bases). Trimming removed 4 bases at V and 5 bases at J, with 9 bases between. Germline CDR1 and CDR2: KGHSH and LQKENI. The CDR3 sequence is 12 residues long. Here the CDR3 reads CASSQDGDEQYV. The CDR3 region has the DNA TGTGCCAGCTCACAGGACGGGGACGAGCAGTACGTC.

This clonotype was picked up many times. This rearrangement joins TRBV20-1 to TRBJ2-1; no clear D. CDR1 and CDR2 (germline): DFQATT, SNEGSKA (reference sequence). This CDR3 comprises 13 residues. The CDR3 nucleotides are TGCAGGAGTACGTGGGCCAACAACAATGAGCAGTTCTTC. This sequence encodes CRSTWANNNEQFF.

This clonotype was seen a few times. The chain carries TRBV12-5 and TRBJ1-1, with TRBD1 matching 9 bases. The junction had 4 bases not matched to a gene; V was cut back by 7 bases and J by 1 base. Per germline, CDR1 LGHNT and CDR2 FRNRAP. The CDR3 covers 14 residues. In DNA form, the CDR3 reads TGTGCTAGTGCCTTGGACAGGGGGAACACTGAAGCTTTCTTT. This codes for CASALDRGNTEAFF.

In its sample, this clonotype was seen a few times. The rearrangement uses TRBV6-5 and TRBJ2-5; no firm D call. Germline-derived CDR1 and CDR2 are MNHEY and SVGAGI. V was pared by 2 bases and J by 0 bases, with 7 bases between. The CDR3 contains 14 residues. This CDR3 reads CASSYGRYQETQYF. The CDR3 coding sequence is TGTGCCAGCAGTTACGGACGGTACCAAGAGACCCAGTACTTC.

This clonotype was counted ten times or more. This chain links TRBV14 with TRBJ2-7; the match to TRBD2 covers 7 bases. The CDR3 spans 15 residues. The germline V gene encodes CDR1 SGHDN and CDR2 FVKESK. The V segment lost 4 bases and the J segment 2 bases; nucleotides outside the gene matches: 8. The CDR3 is CASSPRTRATYEQYF. The CDR3, as DNA: TGTGCCAGCAGCCCCCGGACTAGAGCAACCTACGAGCAGTACTTC.